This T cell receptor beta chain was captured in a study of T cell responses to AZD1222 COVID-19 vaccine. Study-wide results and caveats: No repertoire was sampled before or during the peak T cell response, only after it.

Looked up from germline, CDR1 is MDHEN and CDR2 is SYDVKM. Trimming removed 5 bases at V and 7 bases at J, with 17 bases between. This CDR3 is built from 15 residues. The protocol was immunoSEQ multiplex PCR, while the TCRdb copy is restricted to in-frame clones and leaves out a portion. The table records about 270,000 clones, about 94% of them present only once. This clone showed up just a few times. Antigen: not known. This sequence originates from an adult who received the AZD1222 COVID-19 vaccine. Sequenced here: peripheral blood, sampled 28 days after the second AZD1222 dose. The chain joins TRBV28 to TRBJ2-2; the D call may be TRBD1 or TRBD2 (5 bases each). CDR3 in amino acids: CASSQYPLRGGELFF. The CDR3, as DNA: TGTGCCAGCAGTCAATACCCCCTGAGGGGCGGGGAGCTGTTTTTT.